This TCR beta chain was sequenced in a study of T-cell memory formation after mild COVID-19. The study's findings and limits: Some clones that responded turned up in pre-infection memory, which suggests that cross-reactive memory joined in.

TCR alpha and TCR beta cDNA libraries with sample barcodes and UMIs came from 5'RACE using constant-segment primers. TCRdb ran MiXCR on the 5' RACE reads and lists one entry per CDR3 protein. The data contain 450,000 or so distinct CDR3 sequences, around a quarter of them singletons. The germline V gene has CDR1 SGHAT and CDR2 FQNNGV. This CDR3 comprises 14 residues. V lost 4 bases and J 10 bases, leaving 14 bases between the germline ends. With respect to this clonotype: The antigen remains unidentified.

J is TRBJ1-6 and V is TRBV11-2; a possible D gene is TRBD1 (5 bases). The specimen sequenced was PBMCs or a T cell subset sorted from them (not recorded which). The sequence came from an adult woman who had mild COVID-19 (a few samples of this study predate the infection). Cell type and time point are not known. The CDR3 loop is CASSYRDLGSPLHF. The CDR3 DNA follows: TGTGCCAGCAGCTATCGGGACCTCGGGTCACCCCTCCACTTT. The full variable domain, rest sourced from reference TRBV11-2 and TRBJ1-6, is EAGVAQSPRYKIIEKRQSVAFWCNPISGHATLYWYQQILGQGPKLLIQFQNNGVVDDSQLPKDRFSAERLKGVDSTLKIQPAKLEDSAVYLCASSYRDLGSPLHFGNGTRLTVT.